This T cell receptor beta chain derives from a study of blood T cell repertoires in COVID-19 (dated by TCRdb to about 2020). About the study as a whole: Samples from collaborators originated in the United States, Italy and Spain and spanned both the acute and convalescent phases of COVID-19. The prospective study material was composed of cDNA or gDNA derived from T cells, B-cell-depleted T cells, or PBMCs. Deeply sampled blood TCRbeta repertoires from subjects exposed to, actively infected with, or recovered from COVID-19 were included in the dataset. The repertoires were released in a freely available public database meant as a resource for research on the immune response to SARS-CoV-2. The samples were drawn from the first 160 participants of the ongoing ImmuneRACE study and from 1,254 subjects provided by 6 global collaborators. The sample metadata nearly always contained a de-identified subject ID, COVID-19 status, age in years and sex. Where available, HLA class I and class II types were obtained from metadata supplied by the sample provider rather than from assay-based typing.

Paper-wide results and their limitations: How much clinical and demographic metadata was included differed by source and by participant, and the metadata was provided uncurated.

TCRbeta CDR3 regions were amplified from genomic DNA by means of the immunoSEQ Assay, a bias-controlled multiplex PCR. The authors processed their data as follows. The number of nucleated cells in each sample was estimated from the amplification of reference gene primers within the assay. Sequence reads were collapsed and filtered to measure the absolute abundance of every unique TCRbeta CDR3 rearrangement. For each sample, productive Simpson clonality was calculated as the square root of Simpson's diversity index across productive rearrangements. Drawn from immuneACCESS, this table holds only the in-frame rearrangements with V and J called that TCRdb kept. Clones are partly lost; checked studies trace under half to an unresolved V gene and leave the rest unexplained. V, J and clone size reflect that table, while D and trimming were determined from the DNA. For this sample there are hundreds of thousands of clones; 85% appear just once. The top ten clonotypes cover around 9.8% of the sample.

Remarks on this clone: Its target antigen remains unknown. No base quality information exists; no much larger clone differs at one position.

In the prospective study, participants were about 18 to 100 years old, resided in approximately 22 geographic areas of the United States, and were enrolled through a virtual design. Cohort assignment in the prospective study relied on participant-reported clinical history from a screening survey and a study questionnaire. In the prospective study, mobile phlebotomists collected whole blood, serum and a nasopharyngeal or oropharyngeal swab from each participant. Over a roughly two-month period, participants in the prospective study had the option of providing additional blood draws and questionnaires. Blood samples from the prospective study were shipped frozen or at room temperature prior to DNA extraction. The sequence was obtained from a woman between 45 and 60 years old with acute COVID-19. Sequencing input: PBMCs or T cells enriched from blood (not recorded which).

For the CDR3, the sequence is CASSPDRSGGRRELFF. The DNA sequence is as follows: TGTGCCAGCTCACCCGACCGATCGGGAGGGAGGAGAGAACTGTTTTTT. This sequence uses TRBV18 and TRBJ1-4; the D gene cannot be resolved reliably. The junction carries 23 bases between V and J, which are trimmed by 3 bases and 12 bases respectively. The germline V gene gives CDR1 as KGHSH and CDR2 as LQKENI. Its CDR3 holds 16 amino acids, cysteine through phenylalanine. The read is trimmed to its CDR3 DNA, 48 bases read in frame from base 1.